This TCR beta chain comes out of a study of blood T cell repertoires in COVID-19. Looking at the study overall: There were acute and convalescent COVID-19 samples, and they came from the United States, Italy and Spain. Nucleic acid was either cDNA or gDNA, and it came from T cells, B-cell-depleted T cells, or PBMCs.

Enrolled during active infection, Seattle patients were then followed longitudinally. CDR1 LNHDA and CDR2 SQIVND come from the germline V gene (reference sequence). This CDR3 has 14 residues. The V and J ends lost 3 bases and 4 bases respectively, with 12 bases between them. As originally analysed: Amplified reference gene primers provided the basis for estimating nucleated cell counts. Libraries were prepared by immunoSEQ multiplex PCR; TCRdb keeps only in-frame clonotypes and omits some of them. That table supplies the V and J calls and clone size; D and trimming were determined from the DNA. The sample holds roughly 200,000 clones; roughly 76% are singletons and the top ten take approximately 10%.

The J gene is TRBJ1-2, the V gene TRBV19; no clear D gene. The sequenced sample was peripheral blood. This sequence originates from a woman aged 40-49 years with COVID-19, enrolled during active disease. The DNA for the CDR3 is TGTGCCAGTAGTATCGAGGCCCTGGGCTATGGCTACACCTTC. Its translation is CASSIEALGYGYTF. The variable domain in full, completed from reference TRBV19 and TRBJ1-2, reads DGGITQSPKYLFRKEGQNVTLSCEQNLNHDAMYWYRQDPGQGLRLIYYSQIVNDFQKGDIAEGYSVSREKKESFPLTVTSAQKNPTAFYLCASSIEALGYGYTFGSGTRLTVV.